Here is one T cell receptor beta chain with its context. This sample was taken from a study of blood T cell repertoires in COVID-19. Study details: Samples came from the United States, Italy and Spain, spanning acute and convalescent COVID-19. T cells, B-cell-depleted T cells, or PBMCs supplied cDNA or gDNA.

Per the study methods: From reference gene primer amplification, estimates of nucleated cell counts were derived. The method was immunoSEQ multiplex PCR; TCRdb's version includes in-frame clones alone and lacks a portion of them. V and J calls plus clone size are reproduced from that table; the DNA served to infer D and trimming. Among about 98,000 clones, 70% to 85% were seen once, and the ten largest hold approximately 10%. Looked up from germline, CDR1 is SGHNT and CDR2 is YYREEE (reference sequence). Germline trimming cut 4 bases from V and 4 bases from J; bases unmatched to any gene: 11. The CDR3 loop spans 18 amino acids.

This TCR derives from a man aged 65-85 years with active or convalescent COVID-19. This chain connects TRBV5-4 to TRBJ2-5; 15 nucleotides match TRBD2. Sequencing was carried out using peripheral blood. CDR3 residues: CASSRGLAGGRPAETQYF. The CDR3 coding sequence is TGTGCCAGCAGCAGGGGACTAGCGGGGGGCCGGCCAGCAGAGACCCAGTACTTC.